These 21 T cell receptor beta chains came from one sample sequenced in a study of blood T cell repertoires in COVID-19. Libraries were prepared by immunoSEQ multiplex PCR; TCRdb keeps only in-frame clonotypes and omits some of them. Found here are 150,000 or so clones, 75% to 85% of them singletons; the top ten hold 10% to 15%. Sequenced: peripheral blood. These receptors were collected from a man between 60 and 75 years old with active or convalescent COVID-19.

The rearrangement uses TRBV19 and TRBJ2-5, with TRBD1 matching 7 bases. The CDR3 covers 13 residues. The junction had 7 bases not matched to a gene; V was cut back by 11 bases and J by 1 base. Per the germline V gene, CDR1 is LNHDA and CDR2 is SQIVND (reference sequence). CDR3 amino acids: CAAKGDSQETQYF. As DNA, the CDR3 is TGTGCCGCGAAAGGGGACAGCCAAGAGACCCAGTACTTC.

The chain couples TRBV6-5 to TRBJ2-7; D remains ambiguous. The CDR3 extends over 11 amino acids. Germline CDR1 reads MNHEY; CDR2 reads SVGAGI. The germline V and J ends were trimmed by 5 bases and 3 bases, with 5 bases remaining between them. Here the CDR3 reads CASSLVYEQYF. The CDR3 region has the DNA TGTGCCAGCAGTCTAGTCTACGAGCAGTACTTC.

V usage is TRBV6-2 or TRBV6-3 and J usage is TRBJ1-2; D might be TRBD1 (5 bases). This CDR3 has 14 residues. Trimming pared 0 bases from V and 4 bases from J, leaving 9 bases between. Germline V lookup: CDR1 MNHEY, CDR2 SVGEGT. In DNA form, the CDR3 reads TGTGCCAGCAGTTACTCTTCGGACATCTATGGCTACACCTTC. Translating it yields CASSYSSDIYGYTF.

CDR3 loop: CASSFPGLGSDEQFF. The CDR3 bases are TGTGCCAGCAGCTTTCCTGGACTAGGTTCGGATGAGCAGTTCTTC. The chain joins TRBV7-8 to TRBJ2-1, with 7 bases identical to TRBD2. After removal of 3 bases from V and 8 bases from J, the junction contained 10 bases not matched to a gene. This CDR3 is built from 15 residues. Looked up from germline, CDR1 is SGHVS and CDR2 is FQNEAQ. Full variable domain (remainder filled in from reference TRBV7-8 and TRBJ2-1): GAGVSQSPRYKVAKRGQDVALRCDPISGHVSLFWYQQALGQGPEFLTYFQNEAQLDKSGLPSDRFFAERPEGSVSTLKIQRTQQEDSAVYLCASSFPGLGSDEQFFGPGTRLTVL.

J is TRBJ2-1 and V is TRBV5-4; the match to TRBD2 covers 14 bases. The germline V gene encodes CDR1 SGHNT and CDR2 YYREEE (reference sequence). J was trimmed by 9 bases and V by 6 bases; bases with no gene match: 11. The CDR3 consists of 16 residues. The CDR3 nucleotides read TGTGCCAGCATCGTATCGGGACTAGCGGGAGTGGGTGAGCAGTTCTTC. This codes for CASIVSGLAGVGEQFF.

This sequence joins TRBV7-2 and TRBJ2-3, with 11 bases identical to TRBD2. J lost 8 bases, V lost 5 bases, and 9 bases had no gene match. Germline CDR1 SGHTA, CDR2 FQGNSA. The CDR3 length is 15 residues. This CDR3 is CASSRIAGGPLTQYF. CDR3 in DNA: TGTGCCAGCAGCCGTATAGCGGGAGGGCCCCTTACGCAGTATTTT.

V and J are TRBV24-1 and TRBJ2-1; TRBD2 matches at 8 bases. The CDR3 spans 14 residues. Losses at the gene ends were 6 bases for V and 9 bases for J; bases not matched to a gene: 9. The germline V gene encodes CDR1 KGHDR and CDR2 SFDVKD. CDR3 DNA: TGTGCCACCAGTCCGGTGCCGGGAGGGGTTGAGCAGTTCTTC. Amino acids: CATSPVPGGVEQFF.

J is TRBJ1-4 and V is TRBV19; the match to TRBD1 covers 9 bases. Per germline, CDR1 LNHDA and CDR2 SQIVND (reference sequence). Trimming cost V 6 bases and J 5 bases; bases outside gene matches: 22. This CDR3 comprises 20 residues. The CDR3 loop reads CASSSKGMGTGLIGNEKLFF. The CDR3 DNA follows: TGTGCCAGTAGCTCCAAGGGGATGGGGACAGGGTTGATCGGAAATGAAAAACTGTTTTTT.

V usage is TRBV6-7 and J usage is TRBJ1-1; no clear D. TRBV6-7 is classed as an ORF, of uncertain function. The CDR3 length is 15 residues. The germline V and J ends were trimmed by 6 bases and 0 bases, with 14 bases remaining between them. The CDR3 spells CASSPDDTVNTEAFF. The DNA for the CDR3 is TGTGCCAGCAGCCCCGACGATACAGTGAACACTGAAGCTTTCTTT.

DNA of the CDR3: TGCGCCAGCAGCCAAGACAGATACACAGATACGCAGTATTTT. This translates into CASSQDRYTDTQYF. The chain recombines TRBV4-3 with TRBJ2-3; D uncertain. V gave up 0 bases and J gave up 2 bases, with 6 bases separating them. The V gene's germline CDR1 is LGHNA and CDR2 YSLEER. The CDR3 extends over 14 amino acids.

The V gene is TRBV19, the J gene TRBJ2-7; 7 bases map to TRBD1. The CDR3 totals 15 residues. Looked up from germline, CDR1 is LNHDA and CDR2 is SQIVND (reference sequence). Trimming cost V 1 base and J 1 base; bases outside gene matches: 4. In nucleotides, the CDR3 is TGTGCCAGTAGTATAGGCAGGGGGATGTCCTACGAGCAGTACTTC. Protein sequence: CASSIGRGMSYEQYF.

The sample holds a few counts of this clone. This chain uses TRBV18 with TRBJ2-1, with 11 bases lining up with TRBD2. This CDR3 comprises 17 residues. Per the germline V gene, CDR1 is KGHSH and CDR2 is LQKENI. The junction had 5 bases not matched to a gene; V was cut back by 0 bases and J by 4 bases. CDR3 in DNA: TGTGCCAGCTCACCACCTTCGACTAGCGGGGTTTACAATGAGCAGTTCTTC. Translation gives CASSPPSTSGVYNEQFF.

The rearrangement links TRBV12-3 or TRBV12-4 to TRBJ2-1; 9 bases are a match to TRBD1. V shed 10 bases and J 7 bases; nucleotides not matched to a gene: 8. This CDR3 comprises 13 residues. CDR3 nucleotides: TGTGCCACCTCCGGGACAGGGCTGAATGAGCAGTTCTTC. It specifies CATSGTGLNEQFF.

The CDR3 loop is CASSSQGQASPLHF. CDR3 nucleotides: TGTGCCAGCAGTTCCCAGGGACAGGCTTCACCCCTCCACTTT. The V gene is TRBV28, the J gene TRBJ1-6; the match to TRBD1 covers 8 bases. V trimming: 4 bases; J trimming: 9 bases; junction bases outside the gene matches: 5. The CDR3 runs 14 residues. Germline CDR1 reads MDHEN; CDR2 reads SYDVKM.

J is TRBJ2-2 and V is TRBV7-8; TRBD2 agrees at 13 bases. Germline V gene data show CDR1 as SGHVS and CDR2 as FQNEAQ. V dropped 4 bases and J dropped 7; count of bases not matched to a gene: 6. The length of the CDR3 is 16 residues. CDR3 DNA: TGTGCCAGCAGCTCTCGGACTAGCGGGAGTGTCGGGGAGCTGTTTTTT. This encodes CASSSRTSGSVGELFF. The full variable domain, with the rest looked up from reference TRBV7-8 and TRBJ2-2, is GAGVSQSPRYKVAKRGQDVALRCDPISGHVSLFWYQQALGQGPEFLTYFQNEAQLDKSGLPSDRFFAERPEGSVSTLKIQRTQQEDSAVYLCASSSRTSGSVGELFFGEGSRLTVL.

This clone has just a few counts. The genes are TRBV28 and TRBJ1-5; tentatively, D is TRBD1 (5 bases). V lost 2 bases, J lost 6 bases, and 8 bases lay in between. Germline CDR1 MDHEN, CDR2 SYDVKM. The CDR3 extends over 13 amino acids. The CDR3 sequence is CASSLGAVQPQHF. The CDR3 DNA follows: TGTGCCAGCAGTTTAGGGGCCGTTCAGCCCCAGCATTTT.

The chain is built from TRBV7-8 and TRBJ2-3, with a possible D match to TRBD2 (6 bases). Per germline, CDR1 SGHVS and CDR2 FQNEAQ. The CDR3 has 13 residues. Trimming removed 3 bases at V and 5 bases at J, with 9 bases between. This chain's CDR3 is CASSFGGRDTQYF. CDR3 DNA sequence: TGTGCCAGCAGCTTCGGAGGGCGAGATACGCAGTATTTT.

This sequence joins TRBV7-2 and TRBJ2-1; TRBD2 matches at 15 bases. Germline CDR1 and CDR2: SGHTA and FQGNSA. With 4 bases clipped from V and 9 bases from J, the junction kept 1 base outside the gene matches. This CDR3 spans 14 amino acids. CDR3 sequence reads: CASSSGLAGGEQFF. The CDR3 DNA follows: TGTGCCAGCAGCTCGGGACTAGCGGGAGGTGAGCAGTTCTTC.

The chain links TRBV19 to TRBJ2-7, with TRBD1 matching over 10 bases. CDR3 size: 15 residues. J was trimmed by 4 bases and V by 5 bases; bases with no gene match: 8. CDR1 LNHDA and CDR2 SQIVND come from the germline V gene (reference sequence). The CDR3 loop reads CASSPTGQGEYEQYF. CDR3 coding DNA: TGTGCCAGTAGTCCAACCGGACAGGGGGAATACGAGCAGTACTTC. Drawing the rest from reference TRBV19 and TRBJ2-7, the complete variable domain is DGGITQSPKYLFRKEGQNVTLSCEQNLNHDAMYWYRQDPGQGLRLIYYSQIVNDFQKGDIAEGYSVSREKKESFPLTVTSAQKNPTAFYLCASSPTGQGEYEQYFGPGTRLTVT.

This clone was recorded at least ten times. The chain employs TRBV3-1 (or the pseudogene TRBV3-2) and TRBJ2-2; D is possibly TRBD1 (6 bases). The CDR3 extends over 15 amino acids. V lost 3 bases and J 7 bases, leaving 15 bases between the germline ends. CDR1 is LGHDT, CDR2 YNNKEL, per germline (reference sequence). The CDR3 bases are TGTGCCAGCAGCCATTCAGGGGCCCCGGGCGGGGAGCTGTTTTTT. Protein product: CASSHSGAPGGELFF.

The chain uses TRBV12-3 or TRBV12-4 and TRBJ2-1; 8 nucleotides align to TRBD1. The CDR3 loop spans 13 amino acids. The trim removed 6 bases at V and 6 bases at J, leaving 4 bases unmatched. CDR3 region: CASSTGTGNEQFF. In DNA form, the CDR3 reads TGTGCCAGCAGCACCGGGACAGGCAATGAGCAGTTCTTC.